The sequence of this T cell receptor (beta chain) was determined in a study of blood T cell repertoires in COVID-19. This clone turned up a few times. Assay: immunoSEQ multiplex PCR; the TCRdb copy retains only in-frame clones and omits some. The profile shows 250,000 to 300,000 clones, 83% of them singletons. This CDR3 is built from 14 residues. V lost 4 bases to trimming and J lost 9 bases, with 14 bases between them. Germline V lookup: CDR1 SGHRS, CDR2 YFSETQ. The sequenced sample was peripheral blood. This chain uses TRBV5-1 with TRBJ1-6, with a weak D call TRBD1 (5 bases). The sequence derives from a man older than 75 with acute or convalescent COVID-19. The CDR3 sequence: CASSPRSRGSPLHF. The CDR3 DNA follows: TGCGCCAGCAGCCCCAGGTCTAGGGGTTCACCCCTCCACTTT.